The T cell receptor (beta chain) under discussion was sequenced for a study of blood T cell repertoires in COVID-19. At the level of the study: Material from acute and convalescent COVID-19 was sourced from the United States, Italy and Spain. PBMCs, B-cell-depleted T cells, or T cells were the source of the cDNA or gDNA that made up the material.

This CDR3 spans 16 amino acids. V dropped 5 bases and J dropped 0 bases, with 14 bases sitting between them. From germline, CDR1 is MNHEY and CDR2 SVGEGT. Authors' analysis steps: From reference gene primer amplification, estimates of nucleated cell counts were derived. Here immunoSEQ multiplex PCR was the method, and the copy in TCRdb shows in-frame clones only, minus some. For V, J and clone size, that table is used; D and trimming come from the DNA. This table has about 150,000 clones, 85% to 90% appearing once. The sequenced sample consisted of peripheral blood. The TCR originated in a woman in her sixties or seventies with active COVID-19. The chain has TRBV6-2 or TRBV6-3 and TRBJ2-1; a weak D match, TRBD2 (6 bases). CDR3 nucleotide sequence: TGTGCCAGCAGTCCCCTCCGGGAGCCCTCCTACAATGAGCAGTTCTTC. Its translation: CASSPLREPSYNEQFF.